A single sample gave rise to the 15 T cell receptor beta chains below, sequenced in a study of T cell responses to AZD1222 COVID-19 vaccine. This table comes from immunoSEQ multiplex PCR, and its TCRdb copy is limited to in-frame clones, with some not included. Here the sample spans some 130,000 clones, about 80% being singletons. The sample consisted of peripheral blood, taken on day 0 of AZD1222 vaccination. These receptors were taken from an adult in good health.

J is TRBJ1-1 and V is TRBV7-2, with no clear D. Between the trimmed V and J ends, which lost 5 bases and 12 bases, there was a span of 19 bases. The CDR3 spans 13 residues. Germline-derived CDR1 and CDR2 are SGHTA and FQGNSA. As DNA, the CDR3 is TGTGCCAGCAGCATGATTACTCTTGTGAGGACTTTCTTT. This gives the protein CASSMITLVRTFF.

The chain links TRBV7-9 to TRBJ1-5; perhaps TRBD1 as D (6 bases). The CDR3 is 17 residues long. CDR1 is SEHNR and CDR2 is FQNEAQ in the germline V gene (reference sequence). The V and J ends lost 2 bases and 7 bases respectively, with 21 bases between them. The CDR3 DNA reads as TGTGCCAGCAGCTTATGGAGGGCTGCAGGGGCGCGCCAGCCCCAGCATTTT. It is translated as CASSLWRAAGARQPQHF.

The chain couples TRBV2 to TRBJ1-6; D unresolved. Trimming took off 2 bases at V and 7 bases at J, with 12 bases between the two ends. The CDR3 covers 15 residues. Germline CDR1 SNHLY, CDR2 FYNNEI. For the CDR3, the DNA is TGTGCCAGCAGTGAAAGGTCGTTAAGCAATTCACCCCTCCACTTT. It yields the protein CASSERSLSNSPLHF.

V is TRBV27 and J is TRBJ2-7; no clear D gene. The CDR3 is 17 amino acids. The V and J ends lost 5 bases and 0 bases respectively, with 20 bases between them. Germline values: CDR1 MNHEY, CDR2 SMNVEV (reference sequence). CDR3 protein: CASSPPPTAAGSYEQYF. The CDR3 DNA follows: TGTGCCAGCAGTCCCCCTCCGACCGCCGCCGGCTCCTACGAGCAGTACTTC.

The gene calls are TRBV28 and TRBJ2-7, with a tentative D call TRBD2 (6 bases). V dropped 6 bases and J dropped 2 bases, with 23 bases sitting between them. This CDR3 is built from 17 residues. The germline gives CDR1 MDHEN, CDR2 SYDVKM. The CDR3 bases are TGTGCCAGCAGCACGGCCCAGGGAGGAAAAAGACCCTACGAGCAGTACTTC. As protein: CASSTAQGGKRPYEQYF. The full variable domain, its missing parts supplied by reference TRBV28 and TRBJ2-7, is DVKVTQSSRYLVKRTGEKVFLECVQDMDHENMFWYRQDPGLGLRLIYFSYDVKMKEKGDIPEGYSVSREKKERFSLILESASTNQTSMYLCASSTAQGGKRPYEQYFGPGTRLTVT.

The gene calls are TRBV11-2 and TRBJ1-5; a weak D match, TRBD1 (5 bases). Germline V CDR1 and CDR2: SGHAT, FQNNGV. V was shortened by 2 bases and J by 2 bases, with 13 bases between the two germline ends. The CDR3 has 16 residues. The CDR3 nucleotides read TGTGCCAGCAGCTTAAGGGGCGGAGGTGGCAATCAGCCCCAGCATTTT. This encodes CASSLRGGGGNQPQHF.

V and J are TRBV2 and TRBJ1-2; a possible D gene is TRBD1 (5 bases). Germline V gives CDR1 SNHLY, CDR2 FYNNEI. This CDR3 region has 14 residues. Trimming took 4 bases from V and 1 from J, leaving 10 bases between them. The CDR3 coding sequence is TGTGCCAGCAGTGGACGAGGGGTTAACTATGGCTACACCTTC. It yields the protein CASSGRGVNYGYTF.

The rearrangement joins TRBV6-1 to TRBJ1-2, with D perhaps matching TRBD1 (5 bases). This CDR3 is built from 14 residues. Trimming pared 0 bases from V and 5 bases from J, leaving 10 bases between. Germline assignment: CDR1 MNHNS and CDR2 SASEGT. CDR3: CASSEARQGYGYTF. Written as DNA, the CDR3 is TGTGCCAGCAGTGAAGCACGGCAGGGTTATGGCTACACCTTC.

This clone has only a few counts. The chain links TRBV2 to TRBJ2-1; the match to TRBD2 covers 14 bases. The length of the CDR3 is 18 residues. V shed 1 base and J 5 bases; nucleotides not matched to a gene: 7. Germline-derived CDR1 and CDR2 are SNHLY and FYNNEI. CDR3: CASSEEETSGGVNNEQFF. The CDR3 DNA is TGTGCCAGCAGTGAAGAGGAGACTAGCGGGGGGGTTAACAATGAGCAGTTCTTC.

The chain links TRBV3-1 (or the pseudogene TRBV3-2) to TRBJ1-3; D might be TRBD1 (6 bases). This CDR3 has 17 residues. V was cut by 7 bases and J by 0 bases, with 19 bases left in between. Germline V gives CDR1 LGHDT, CDR2 YNNKEL (reference sequence). The CDR3 protein is CASTTSDRSLSGNTIYF. In DNA form, the CDR3 reads TGTGCCAGCACCACTTCGGACAGATCCCTCTCTGGAAACACCATATATTTT.

V gene TRBV30 combines with J gene TRBJ2-5, with a weak D call TRBD2 (5 bases). The V gene's germline CDR1 is GTSNPN and CDR2 SVGIG (reference sequence). Trimming removed 3 bases at V and 5 bases at J, with 10 bases between. The CDR3 totals 12 residues. CDR3 residues: CAWSVGEETQYF. The CDR3 nucleotides are TGTGCCTGGAGCGTCGGGGAGGAGACCCAGTACTTC. The complete variable domain, with remaining parts taken from reference TRBV30 and TRBJ2-5, reads SQTIHQWPATLVQPVGSPLSLECTVEGTSNPNLYWYRQAAGRGLQLLFYSVGIGQISSEVPQNLSASRPQDRQFILSSKKLLLSDSGFYLCAWSVGEETQYFGPGTRLLVL.

This chain joins TRBV9 and TRBJ1-1; TRBD1 matches at 9 bases. V dropped 4 bases and J dropped 6; count of bases not matched to a gene: 7. The CDR3 has 14 amino acids. Germline lookup yields CDR1 SGDLS and CDR2 YYNGEE. CDR3 in amino acids: CASSTRDRAPEAFF. In DNA, the CDR3 is TGTGCCAGCAGCACTCGGGACAGGGCGCCTGAAGCTTTCTTT.

This clone was seen a single time. The CDR3 reads CASSFPGNQPQHF. For the CDR3, the DNA is TGTGCCAGCAGCTTCCCGGGTAATCAGCCCCAGCATTTT. This chain joins TRBV7-2 and TRBJ1-5; no definite D call. V dropped 3 bases and J dropped 4 bases, with 7 bases sitting between them. CDR3 length equals 13 residues. CDR1 and CDR2 (germline): SGHTA, FQGNSA.

The V call is TRBV28, the J call TRBJ1-2; D ambiguous. The CDR3 is 12 residues long. With 2 bases removed from V and 6 bases from J, the gap between germline ends came to 7 bases. From germline, CDR1 is MDHEN and CDR2 SYDVKM. CDR3 amino acids: CASSLQTHGYTF. DNA for the CDR3: TGTGCCAGCAGTTTACAGACTCATGGCTACACCTTC.

V usage is TRBV30 and J usage is TRBJ2-5; weak D call: TRBD1 (6 bases). The V gene lost 4 bases and the J gene lost 7 bases, with 16 bases spanning the gap. The germline gives CDR1 GTSNPN, CDR2 SVGIG (reference sequence). The CDR3 is 13 residues long. This CDR3 is CAWILQGEGTQYF. The CDR3 region has the DNA TGTGCCTGGATCTTACAGGGCGAGGGGACCCAGTACTTC.